The 9 T cell receptor beta chains below were found in one sample sequenced in a study of blood T cells in healthy people across ages. A J-beta primer mix and a sample-barcoded 5' primer were used in a second PCR of roughly 7 to 12 cycles. TCRdb processed the 5' RACE reads anew with MiXCR; each CDR3 protein has one entry. The sample yields 700,000 to 800,000 distinct CDR3 sequences, roughly 43% seen once. Sequences were obtained from blood. Receptors originate from an older woman in good health.

This clonotype has a count of ten or more. The chain carries TRBV29-1 and TRBJ2-6; D not resolved. The CDR3 extends over 12 amino acids. CDR1 and CDR2 (germline): SQVTM, ANQGSEA. V was pared by 6 bases and J by 0 bases, with 3 bases between. The CDR3 bases are TGCAGCGTGGGCTCTGGGGCCAACGTCCTGACTTTC. Translation: CSVGSGANVLTF.

On this clonotype itself: This may stem from a read error, because a much larger clone lies one nucleotide away. V and J are TRBV5-1 and TRBJ2-5; 10 bases agree with TRBD2. This CDR3 spans 14 amino acids. Germline CDR1 SGHRS, CDR2 YFSETQ. The CDR3 here is CTSSPAGGQETQYF. As DNA, the CDR3 is TGCACCAGCAGCCCAGCGGGAGGGCAAGAGACCCAGTACTTC.

Of note for this clonotype: A clone one base away is much larger, so this may be a read error. The chain recombines TRBV12-3 or TRBV12-4 with TRBJ2-1; TRBD1 aligns across 7 bases. The end of the DNA fits TRBJ2-7 better, so the J call may be wrong. This CDR3 spans 15 amino acids. In nucleotides, the CDR3 is TGTGCCAGCAGTATACAGGGGAAAACCTACAATGAGCAGTACTTC. Its translation: CASSIQGKTYNEQYF.

The rearrangement links TRBV6-5 to TRBJ2-3, with 13 bases identical to TRBD2. This CDR3 has 18 residues. With V trimmed by 0 bases and J by 5 bases, 8 bases remained unmatched. CDR1 MNHEY and CDR2 SVGAGI come from the germline V gene. The CDR3 sequence: CASSYSGLTSGRLDTQYF. DNA for the CDR3: TGTGCCAGCAGTTACTCGGGCCTGACTAGCGGGAGGTTAGATACGCAGTATTTT.

This rearrangement joins TRBV6-6 to TRBJ1-2; possibly TRBD1 for D (6 bases). The CDR3 has 14 amino acids. Germline loops: CDR1 MNHNY, CDR2 SVGAGI (reference sequence). V shed 6 bases and J shed 1 base, with 12 bases lying between them. CDR3 region: CASRPEQGNYGYTF. CDR3 nucleotides: TGTGCCAGCAGACCTGAACAGGGTAACTATGGCTACACCTTC.

This clonotype was picked up many times. The chain is built from TRBV20-1 and TRBJ2-3, with D possibly TRBD2 on 7 matching bases. This CDR3 has 15 residues. With 2 bases removed from V and 5 bases from J, the gap between germline ends came to 17 bases. Looked up from germline, CDR1 is DFQATT and CDR2 is SNEGSKA (reference sequence). The CDR3 nucleotides are TGCAGTGCTAGACGCGGCGGGGGCAGGAAAGATACGCAGTATTTT. Amino acids: CSARRGGGRKDTQYF.

The V call is TRBV27, the J call TRBJ2-3; TRBD2 might be the D (6 bases). The CDR3 consists of 14 residues. Trimming stripped 6 bases from V and 3 bases from J, with 13 bases between. The germline V gene has CDR1 MNHEY and CDR2 SMNVEV (reference sequence). CDR3 amino acids: CASRRGGLTDTQYF. The CDR3 DNA reads as TGTGCCAGCAGGCGGGGCGGACTGACAGATACGCAGTATTTT.

This clonotype has a handful of counts. The genes are TRBV7-9 and TRBJ1-1, with D maybe TRBD1 (6 bases). The CDR3 spans 15 residues. CDR1 is SEHNR and CDR2 is FQNEAQ in the germline V gene (reference sequence). Trimming left V 5 bases short and J 1 base short, with 14 bases between. The CDR3 sequence: CASSPDGGENTEAFF. The CDR3 DNA reads TGTGCCAGCAGCCCCGACGGGGGCGAGAACACTGAAGCTTTCTTT.

This chain uses TRBV29-1 with TRBJ1-6; 7 bases fit TRBD1. CDR1 is SQVTM, CDR2 ANQGSEA, per germline. J was trimmed by 5 bases and V by 6 bases; bases with no gene match: 7. The CDR3 has 14 amino acids. In DNA form, the CDR3 reads TGCAGCGTCGCACATGGGACAGATAATTCACCCCTCCACTTT. It codes for CSVAHGTDNSPLHF.